These 19 T cell receptor beta chains came from one sample sequenced in a study of blood T cell repertoires in COVID-19. The table came from immunoSEQ multiplex PCR; TCRdb's copy has only in-frame clones and leaves some out. The table lists 290,000 or so clones, roughly nine tenths of them singletons, with about 2.3% in the top ten. Sequencing was done on a sample of peripheral blood. These receptors all come from a man in his late teens or twenties with active or convalescent COVID-19.

The V call is TRBV11-2, the J call TRBJ2-7, with TRBD1 as a possible D gene (5 bases). Germline V gene lookup returns CDR1 SGHAT and CDR2 FQNNGV. V was clipped by 5 bases and J by 0 bases, with 11 bases between them. The CDR3 is made up of 14 amino acids. CDR3 bases: TGTGCCAGCAGCGAAGGGGCGTTCTCCTACGAGCAGTACTTC. The encoded protein is CASSEGAFSYEQYF.

The CDR3 spells CASYSRDTIYF. The CDR3 DNA reads TGTGCCAGCTATTCTCGAGACACCATATATTTT. The rearrangement joins TRBV28 to TRBJ1-3, with D hard to call. Trimming took 8 bases from V and 8 from J, leaving 10 bases between them. CDR1 is MDHEN and CDR2 is SYDVKM in the germline V gene. CDR3 size: 11 residues.

DNA for the CDR3: TGTGCCAGCAGTAAAGACAGGGGTGGGCTCTACGAGCAGTACTTC. Translated, it gives CASSKDRGGLYEQYF. The chain employs TRBV27 and TRBJ2-7; 8 positions match TRBD1. This CDR3 contains 15 residues. After removal of 5 bases from V and 3 bases from J, the junction contained 9 bases not matched to a gene. CDR1 is MNHEY and CDR2 is SMNVEV in the germline V gene (reference sequence).

The V gene is TRBV27, the J gene TRBJ2-3; possible D gene TRBD2, 6 bases. The CDR3 runs 16 residues. Germline CDR1 and CDR2: MNHEY and SMNVEV (reference sequence). V dropped 4 bases and J dropped 2 bases, with 16 bases sitting between them. In DNA, the CDR3 is TGTGCCAGCAGTTACTTACTAGGGCGGGACACAGATACGCAGTATTTT. Translation gives CASSYLLGRDTDTQYF.

This clone has just a few counts. The genes are TRBV19 and TRBJ2-7; 12 bases match TRBD2. J gave up 4 bases and V 4 bases, and 5 bases lay outside the gene matches. The CDR3 is 15 residues long. The germline CDR1 and CDR2 sequences are LNHDA and SQIVND (reference sequence). CDR3 residues: CASSTATSGRYEQYF. CDR3 DNA sequence: TGTGCCAGTAGTACCGCGACTAGCGGGAGATACGAGCAGTACTTC.

The V gene is TRBV5-1, the J gene TRBJ2-1; D uncertain. Looked up from germline, CDR1 is SGHRS and CDR2 is YFSETQ. This CDR3 is built from 14 residues. V dropped 0 bases and J dropped 0 bases, with 4 bases sitting between them. CDR3 protein: CASSLDNSYNEQFF. The CDR3 nucleotides are TGCGCCAGCAGCTTGGATAACTCCTACAATGAGCAGTTCTTC. Variable domain in full (rest from reference TRBV5-1 and TRBJ2-1): KAGVTQTPRYLIKTRGQQVTLSCSPISGHRSVSWYQQTPGQGLQFLFEYFSETQRNKGNFPGRFSGRQFSNSRSEMNVSTLELGDSALYLCASSLDNSYNEQFFGPGTRLTVL.

This rearrangement joins TRBV2 to TRBJ2-1; 10 bases match TRBD2. Germline V lookup: CDR1 SNHLY, CDR2 FYNNEI. J was trimmed by 5 bases and V by 4 bases; bases with no gene match: 14. The CDR3 sequence is 18 residues long. The CDR3 region is CASSVQAGGNLRHNEQFF. CDR3 DNA sequence: TGTGCCAGCAGTGTTCAAGCGGGGGGGAACTTAAGGCACAATGAGCAGTTCTTC.

The chain couples TRBV5-4 to TRBJ1-2, with 10 bases identical to TRBD1. V was clipped by 4 bases and J by 2 bases; unmatched bases: 2. Germline V lookup: CDR1 SGHNT, CDR2 YYREEE (reference sequence). CDR3 length: 14 amino acids. This CDR3 reads CASSTGQGNYGYTF. CDR3 bases: TGTGCCAGCAGCACGGGACAGGGGAACTATGGCTACACCTTC.

The gene calls are TRBV9 and TRBJ1-3; tentative D call: TRBD1 (5 bases). From germline, CDR1 is SGDLS and CDR2 YYNGEE. The V gene lost 4 bases and the J gene lost 4 bases, with 21 bases spanning the gap. The CDR3 extends over 17 amino acids. CDR3 coding DNA: TGTGCCAGCAGCCCGAGAGATGGACGGTACAGGGGAAACACCATATATTTT. The encoded protein is CASSPRDGRYRGNTIYF.

This clone was counted only a few times. The CDR3 here is CASSRRLEGYGYTF. DNA for the CDR3: TGTGCCAGCAGTCGTAGACTGGAGGGCTATGGCTACACCTTC. The chain recombines TRBV7-2 with TRBJ1-2; D gene ambiguous. Deletions cut 6 bases from V and 4 bases from J, with 15 bases between. Germline assignment: CDR1 SGHTA and CDR2 FQGNSA. The CDR3 contains 14 residues.

The rearrangement links TRBV2 to TRBJ2-1; 11 nucleotides align to TRBD2. Trimming took 8 bases from V and 8 from J; bases not matched to a gene: 8. CDR1 and CDR2 from the germline V gene are SNHLY and FYNNEI. The CDR3 length is 14 residues. Here the CDR3 DNA reads TGTGCCAGCCGGAAAACTAGCGGGAGTGATGAGCAGTTCTTC. As protein: CASRKTSGSDEQFF.

This rearrangement joins TRBV7-8 to TRBJ2-1, with D perhaps matching TRBD2 (6 bases). Trimming took off 5 bases at V and 2 bases at J, with 13 bases between the two ends. The germline V gene encodes CDR1 SGHVS and CDR2 FQNEAQ. This CDR3 is built from 15 residues. CDR3 coding DNA: TGTGCCAGCAGCCGACGACTAGAACCCTACAATGAGCAGTTCTTC. This codes for CASSRRLEPYNEQFF.

The chain combines TRBV12-5 with TRBJ1-5, with 8 bases fitting TRBD1. The CDR3 spans 14 residues. With 4 bases clipped from V and 5 bases from J, the junction kept 4 bases outside the gene matches. Germline-derived CDR1 and CDR2 are LGHNT and FRNRAP. The CDR3 nucleotides are TGTGCTAGTGGTTACGGACAGGGCGATCAGCCCCAGCATTTT. It encodes CASGYGQGDQPQHF.

This clone was seen just once. The chain is built from TRBV27 and TRBJ2-3; D is unresolved. V dropped 6 bases and J dropped 0 bases, with 4 bases sitting between them. This CDR3 contains 12 residues. Germline V lookup: CDR1 MNHEY, CDR2 SMNVEV (reference sequence). The CDR3, as DNA: TGTGCCAGCAGCCGGAGCACAGATACGCAGTATTTT. Protein product: CASSRSTDTQYF.

This chain joins TRBV4-3 and TRBJ2-5, with TRBD2 matching 9 bases. Germline CDR1 and CDR2: LGHNA and YSLEER. V was clipped by 0 bases and J by 5 bases; unmatched bases: 7. The CDR3 totals 16 residues. CDR3 in DNA: TGCGCCAGCAGCCAAGATGGGACTAGCCGTTACGAGACCCAGTACTTC. Encoded protein: CASSQDGTSRYETQYF.

J is TRBJ2-7 and V is TRBV5-4; 9 bases are a match to TRBD1. The ends lost 4 bases at V and 6 bases at J; junction bases unmatched: 8. This CDR3 comprises 14 residues. Germline V gene sequence: CDR1 SGHNT, CDR2 YYREEE (reference sequence). This CDR3 is CASSPGGDRAEQYF. The CDR3 DNA sequence: TGTGCCAGCAGCCCAGGGGGGGACAGGGCCGAGCAGTACTTC. The whole variable domain, filled in from reference TRBV5-4 and TRBJ2-7, reads ETGVTQSPTHLIKTRGQQVTLRCSSQSGHNTVSWYQQALGQGPQFIFQYYREEENGRGNFPPRFSGLQFPNYSSELNVNALELDDSALYLCASSPGGDRAEQYFGPGTRLTVT.

The rearrangement uses TRBV6-6 and TRBJ1-5, with 11 bases matching TRBD1. Trimming cost V 7 bases and J 5 bases; bases outside gene matches: 7. This CDR3 spans 15 amino acids. Germline CDR1 is MNHNY and CDR2 is SVGAGI (reference sequence). The CDR3 region has the DNA TGTGCCAGCACTACTCGGACAGGGGGCGATCAGCCCCAGCATTTT. Its protein is CASTTRTGGDQPQHF.

The chain combines TRBV4-3 with TRBJ2-1, with D hard to call. In germline, CDR1 is LGHNA, CDR2 YSLEER. The V end lost 0 bases, the J end lost 6 bases, and 9 bases lay between the germline ends. The CDR3 runs to 14 residues. CDR3 protein: CASSQEWPRNEQFF. As DNA, the CDR3 is TGCGCCAGCAGCCAAGAATGGCCTCGCAATGAGCAGTTCTTC.

The V and J genes are TRBV9 and TRBJ2-2; D possibly corresponds to TRBD1 (5 bases). V was shortened by 4 bases and J by 4 bases, with 14 bases between the two germline ends. CDR1 is SGDLS and CDR2 is YYNGEE in the germline V gene. The CDR3 covers 15 residues. CDR3 in DNA: TGTGCCAGCAGCCCCCAGTGGGGCCCCACCGGGGAGCTGTTTTTT. Its protein is CASSPQWGPTGELFF. The full variable domain, rest sourced from reference TRBV9 and TRBJ2-2, is DSGVTQTPKHLITATGQRVTLRCSPRSGDLSVYWYQQSLDQGLQFLIQYYNGEERAKGNILERFSAQQFPDLHSELNLSSLELGDSALYFCASSPQWGPTGELFFGEGSRLTVL.